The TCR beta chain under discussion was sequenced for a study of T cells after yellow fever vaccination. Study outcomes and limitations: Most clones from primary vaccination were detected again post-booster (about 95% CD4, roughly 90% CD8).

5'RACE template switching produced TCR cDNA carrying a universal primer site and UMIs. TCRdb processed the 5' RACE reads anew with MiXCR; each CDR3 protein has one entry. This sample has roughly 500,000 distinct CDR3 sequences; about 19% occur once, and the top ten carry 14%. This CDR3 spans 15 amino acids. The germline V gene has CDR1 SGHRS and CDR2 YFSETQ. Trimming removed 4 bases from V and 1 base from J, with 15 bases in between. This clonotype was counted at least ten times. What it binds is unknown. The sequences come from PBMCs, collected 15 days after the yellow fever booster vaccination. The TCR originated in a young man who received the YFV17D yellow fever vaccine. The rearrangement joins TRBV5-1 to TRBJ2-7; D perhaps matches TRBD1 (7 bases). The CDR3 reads CASSTTGGQSYEQYF. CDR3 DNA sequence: TGCGCCAGCAGCACTACCGGGGGACAGTCCTACGAGCAGTACTTC.